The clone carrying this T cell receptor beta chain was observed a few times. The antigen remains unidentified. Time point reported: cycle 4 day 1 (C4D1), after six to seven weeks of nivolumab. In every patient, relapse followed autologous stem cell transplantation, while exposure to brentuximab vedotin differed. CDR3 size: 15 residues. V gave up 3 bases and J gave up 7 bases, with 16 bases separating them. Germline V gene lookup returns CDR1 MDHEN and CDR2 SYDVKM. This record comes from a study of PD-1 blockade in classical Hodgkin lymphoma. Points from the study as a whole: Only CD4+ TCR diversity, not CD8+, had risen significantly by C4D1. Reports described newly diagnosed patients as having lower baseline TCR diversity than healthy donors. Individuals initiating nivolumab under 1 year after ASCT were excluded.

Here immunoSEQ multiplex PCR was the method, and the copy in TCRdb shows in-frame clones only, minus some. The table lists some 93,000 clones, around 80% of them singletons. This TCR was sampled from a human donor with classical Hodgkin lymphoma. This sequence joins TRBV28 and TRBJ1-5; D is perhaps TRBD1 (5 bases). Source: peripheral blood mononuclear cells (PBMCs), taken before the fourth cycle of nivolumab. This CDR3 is CASSLGGPGFQPQHF. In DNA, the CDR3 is TGTGCCAGCAGTTTGGGGGGTCCCGGCTTCCAGCCCCAGCATTTT.